The next 12 T cell receptor beta chains were all read from a single sample in a study of T cells after yellow fever vaccination. TCRdb fed the 5' RACE reads into MiXCR, producing one record per CDR3 protein. This sample yields roughly 65,000 distinct CDR3 sequences, of which 5.9% are seen a single time; less than 2.5% belongs to the top ten. The source was CD4+ T cells sorted from PBMCs, collected roughly 14 days after the first yellow fever vaccination. These receptors were taken from a man between 18 and 29 years old who received the YFV17D yellow fever vaccine.

At least ten counts were recorded for this clonotype. The V call is TRBV10-2, the J call TRBJ2-5; TRBD2 might be the D (6 bases). V was clipped by 7 bases and J by 5 bases, with 14 bases between them. The CDR3 totals 13 residues. CDR1 is WSHSY, CDR2 SAAADI, per germline. The CDR3 is CASKGLALETQYF. CDR3 nucleotide sequence: TGCGCCAGCAAGGGCCTAGCGCTGGAGACCCAGTACTTC.

The sample holds many counts of this clonotype. This sequence joins TRBV4-3 and TRBJ2-3; D not certain. CDR3 length: 14 amino acids. Germline-derived CDR1 and CDR2 are LGHNA and YSLEER. V shed 0 bases and J shed 4 bases, with 8 bases lying between them. Written as DNA, the CDR3 is TGCGCCAGCAGCCAAGATAGGCTCGCAGATACGCAGTATTTT. Translating it yields CASSQDRLADTQYF.

This clonotype has a count of ten or more. The chain is built from TRBV27 and TRBJ2-3, with D tentatively TRBD1 or TRBD2 (5 bases each). Germline V gene data show CDR1 as MNHEY and CDR2 as SMNVEV (reference sequence). The germline V and J ends were trimmed by 2 bases and 2 bases, with 17 bases remaining between them. This CDR3 spans 17 amino acids. CDR3 sequence (DNA): TGTGCCAGCAGTTTACCTCGGGGCCGGGCGCACACAGATACGCAGTATTTT. This encodes CASSLPRGRAHTDTQYF.

This clonotype has at least ten counts. The gene calls are TRBV20-1 and TRBJ1-2; TRBD1 might be the D (5 bases). The CDR3 is 12 amino acids. The germline V gene has CDR1 DFQATT and CDR2 SNEGSKA (reference sequence). V lost 6 bases to trimming and J lost 8 bases, with 16 bases between them. CDR3 loop: CSAEGAVGGYTF. In nucleotides, the CDR3 is TGCAGTGCGGAAGGGGCGGTGGGGGGCTACACCTTC.

This clonotype was seen at least ten times. The chain carries TRBV18 and TRBJ1-4; 10 nucleotides align to TRBD1. Trimming removed 6 bases from V and 7 bases from J; junction bases left unmatched: 11. The CDR3 runs to 16 residues. From germline, CDR1 is KGHSH and CDR2 LQKENI. Here the CDR3 DNA reads TGTGCCAGCTCGCCCTCCCTCGGGGACAGGGGTGAAAAACTGTTTTTT. Amino acid sequence: CASSPSLGDRGEKLFF.

About this clonotype itself: Since a much larger clone is just one base distant, this may be a read error. Since the CDR3 does not end with the conserved phenylalanine or tryptophan, this likely comes from a read error. The genes are TRBV5-1 and TRBJ2-1; D tentatively reads TRBD1 or TRBD2 (6 bases each). The CDR3 is made up of 14 amino acids. Deletions cut 7 bases from V and 0 bases from J, with 11 bases between. Germline V CDR1 and CDR2: SGHRS, YFSETQ. CDR3: CASSRGDSYNEQFY. DNA of the CDR3: TGCGCCAGCTCAAGGGGGGACTCCTACAATGAGCAGTTCTAC.

This clonotype was observed at least ten times. The rearrangement joins TRBV11-2 to TRBJ1-2, with 7 nucleotides matching TRBD1. CDR1 and CDR2 from the germline V gene are SGHAT and FQNNGV. The length of the CDR3 is 14 residues. With 5 bases clipped from V and 3 bases from J, the junction kept 6 bases outside the gene matches. CDR3 protein: CASSTSTGYYGYTF. The CDR3 DNA is TGTGCCAGCAGCACCTCGACAGGGTACTATGGCTACACCTTC.

This clonotype was seen many times. The J gene is TRBJ2-1, the V gene TRBV5-6; 15 positions match TRBD2. J lost 7 bases, V lost 4 bases, and 3 bases had no gene match. Germline CDR1 reads SGHDT; CDR2 reads YYEEEE. This CDR3 contains 15 residues. The DNA of the CDR3 is TGTGCCAGCAGCACCGGGACTAGCGGGGGGAATGAGCAGTTCTTC. As protein: CASSTGTSGGNEQFF.

Ten or more counts support this clonotype. V and J are TRBV11-2 and TRBJ2-7; 7 nucleotides agree with TRBD1. The CDR3 is 15 residues long. Germline loops: CDR1 SGHAT, CDR2 FQNNGV. V lost 6 bases to trimming and J lost 2 bases; unmatched junction nucleotides: 10. Written as DNA, the CDR3 is TGTGCCAGCAGTTCTTCAGGACAGGCCGCCTACGAGCAGTACGTC. Encoded protein: CASSSSGQAAYEQYV.

This clonotype was found many times. This CDR3 reads CASSYIYPANYGYTF. The CDR3 bases are TGCGCCAGCAGCTACATTTACCCAGCTAACTATGGCTACACCTTC. The chain couples TRBV5-1 to TRBJ1-2; no clear D. With 3 bases removed from V and 0 bases from J, the gap between germline ends came to 12 bases. Germline lookup yields CDR1 SGHRS and CDR2 YFSETQ. The CDR3 is 15 amino acids.

Of note for this clonotype: This sequence may be a read error, since a much larger clone differs from it by one base. This rearrangement joins TRBV7-9 to TRBJ1-4; TRBD1 aligns across 10 bases. This CDR3 contains 15 residues. Germline CDR1 and CDR2: SEHNR and FQNEAQ (reference sequence). The CDR3 nucleotides are TGTGCCAGCAGGGTGACAGGGGGCCCGAAGGAAAAACCGTTTTTT. Amino acids: CASRVTGGPKEKPFF.

The table lists this clonotype with many counts. This rearrangement joins TRBV3-1 to TRBJ2-1; 10 nucleotides match TRBD2. The CDR3 sequence is 17 residues long. CDR1 and CDR2 (germline): LGHDT, YNNKEL (reference sequence). The junction had 7 bases not matched to a gene; V was cut back by 0 bases and J by 5 bases. CDR3 in amino acids: CASSQDILLAGHNEQFF. The CDR3 coding sequence is TGTGCCAGCAGCCAAGATATCTTACTAGCGGGGCACAATGAGCAGTTCTTC.